This T cell receptor beta chain was recovered during a study of molecular identifiers for immune sequencing clone quantification. Study-wide results and caveats: Clones that exceeded 20 RNA copies held over 97% of effector molecules, yet under 1% in naive cells.

Previously described methods and listed TCR primers were employed for the bulk TCR libraries. In TCRdb, the PCR reads were re-called with MiXCR into one record per CDR3 protein. The sample holds about 510,000 distinct CDR3 sequences, around 23% seen once. V lost 0 bases, J lost 6 bases, and 14 bases lay in between. The V gene's germline CDR1 is LGHNA and CDR2 YSLEER. CDR3 length equals 15 residues. In the case of this clonotype: Its antigen is not identified. As the CDR3 is not closed by the conserved phenylalanine or tryptophan, this likely results from a read error.

This clonotype was sampled from a human donor in good health. Some libraries in this study had Jurkat cell RNA spiked in. What was sequenced was naive CD8+ T cells from blood, with Jurkat cell RNA spiked in. Regarding subset: FACS-sorted CD8+CD4-CCR7+CD45RA+ naive T cells. The gene calls are TRBV4-3 and TRBJ1-2; the D gene is possibly TRBD1 (6 bases). CDR3 sequence reads: CASSQEGGPGDGYTI. CDR3 nucleotide sequence: TGCGCCAGCAGCCAAGAGGGGGGGCCAGGTGATGGCTACACCATC.